The rows below give T cell receptor beta chains drawn from one sample of a study of T-cell reconstitution after alpha-beta-depleted transplantation in children. MiXCR, applied by TCRdb to the PCR reads, yields one record per CDR3 protein. The data contain approximately 490,000 distinct CDR3 sequences, about 11% of them singletons. This specimen consisted of PBMCs, obtained before TCRalphabeta/CD19-depleted stem cell transplant. Receptors were obtained from a child aged 2-15 years with inherited bone marrow failure, due to receive a stem cell transplant. Each CDR3 is given with its conserved first and last residue. Each record gives: D gene, V gene, clone size, J gene, CDR3 protein, CDR3 DNA. A D gene is named only where the DNA matches it firmly. The listing skips clone size in some rows; elsewhere it reads once, few, many or a size class.

d_call: -; v_call: TRBV6-2/TRBV6-3; clone_size: many; j_call: TRBJ2-7; cdr3_aa: CASSPQVSHYEQYF; cdr3_nt: TGTGCCAGCAGTCCCCAGGTCAGCCACTACGAGCAGTACTTC
d_call: -; v_call: TRBV6-2/TRBV6-3; clone_size: -; j_call: TRBJ1-1; cdr3_aa: CASSYLSAGETEAFF; cdr3_nt: TGTGCCAGCAGTTACCTTTCGGCGGGGGAGACTGAAGCTTTCTTT
d_call: -; v_call: TRBV20-1; clone_size: -; j_call: TRBJ1-2; cdr3_aa: CGDGPYGYTF; cdr3_nt: TGTGGAGACGGCCCCTATGGCTACACCTTC
d_call: -; v_call: TRBV15; clone_size: many; j_call: TRBJ2-1; cdr3_aa: CATGGADYNEQFF; cdr3_nt: TGTGCCACCGGAGGGGCCGATTACAATGAGCAGTTCTTC
d_call: TRBD1; v_call: TRBV29-1; clone_size: many; j_call: TRBJ2-1; cdr3_aa: CSVAGQVYNEQFF; cdr3_nt: TGCAGCGTTGCGGGACAGGTCTACAATGAGCAGTTCTTC
d_call: -; v_call: TRBV6-1; clone_size: many; j_call: TRBJ2-6; cdr3_aa: CASSETIPDSHVLTF; cdr3_nt: TGTGCCAGCAGTGAAACAATACCGGACTCCCACGTCCTGACTTTC
d_call: -; v_call: TRBV6-2/TRBV6-3; clone_size: many; j_call: TRBJ2-2; cdr3_aa: CASSLGMNTGELFF; cdr3_nt: TGTGCCAGCAGTTTAGGGATGAACACCGGGGAGCTGTTTTTT
d_call: -; v_call: TRBV7-9; clone_size: -; j_call: TRBJ2-1; cdr3_aa: CASSLKEAQFF; cdr3_nt: TGTGCCAGCAGCTTAAAGGAGGCGCAGTTCTTC
d_call: TRBD2; v_call: TRBV7-2; clone_size: many; j_call: TRBJ2-5; cdr3_aa: CASSYWGAGGGKTQYF; cdr3_nt: TGTGCCAGCAGCTACTGGGGAGCGGGAGGAGGCAAGACCCAGTACTTC
d_call: -; v_call: TRBV5-1; clone_size: -; j_call: TRBJ2-2; cdr3_aa: CASSPKPTGELFF; cdr3_nt: TGCGCCAGCAGCCCAAAACCTACCGGGGAGCTGTTTTTT
d_call: -; v_call: TRBV4-3; clone_size: many; j_call: TRBJ1-1; cdr3_aa: CASSQDQQTEAFF; cdr3_nt: TGCGCCAGCAGCCAAGATCAGCAGACTGAAGCTTTCTTT
d_call: TRBD2; v_call: TRBV13; clone_size: many; j_call: TRBJ2-1; cdr3_aa: CASSLSASGKGYEQFF; cdr3_nt: TGTGCCAGCAGCCTCAGTGCCAGCGGGAAGGGGTATGAGCAGTTCTTC